A single sample gave rise to the 5 T cell receptor beta chains below, sequenced in a study of CD8 T cells in ankylosing spondylitis. TCRdb re-derived calls from the 5' RACE reads in MiXCR, one entry per CDR3 protein. In the table there are roughly 230,000 distinct CDR3 sequences, about a sixth of which are singletons. The sample taken for sequencing was blood, either unsorted or a sorted T cell fraction (not recorded which). The receptors were gathered from a male donor with ankylosing spondylitis or in good health (not recorded which).

This clonotype was observed many times. This sequence joins TRBV4-1 and TRBJ2-7; 7 bases agree with TRBD1. V gave up 4 bases and J gave up 2 bases; unmatched junction bases: 5. Germline CDR1 is MGHRA and CDR2 is YSYEKL. CDR3 length: 14 amino acids. The CDR3 sequence: CASSPTTGAYEQYF. The CDR3 bases are TGCGCCAGCAGCCCCACAACAGGGGCCTACGAGCAGTACTTC.

The sample holds a few counts of this clonotype. This chain links TRBV29-1 with TRBJ2-3; TRBD2 agrees at 10 bases. CDR1 and CDR2 from the germline V gene are SQVTM and ANQGSEA. The CDR3 sequence is 20 residues long. V gave up 2 bases and J gave up 0 bases; unmatched junction bases: 17. CDR3: CSVESRESTSGSLSTDTQYF. CDR3 DNA: TGCAGCGTTGAAAGTCGGGAGTCGACTAGCGGGTCCCTTAGCACAGATACGCAGTATTTT.

The gene calls are TRBV20-1 and TRBJ2-3, with TRBD2 as a possible D gene (5 bases). V lost 5 bases to trimming and J lost 2 bases, with 14 bases between them. From germline, CDR1 is DFQATT and CDR2 SNEGSKA (reference sequence). There are 14 residues in the CDR3. The CDR3 DNA follows: TGCAGTGCTGACTCGAAGCGGTACACAGATACGCAGTATTTT. Translated, it gives CSADSKRYTDTQYF.

This clonotype was observed a handful of times. The chain is built from TRBV18 and TRBJ1-4; 7 bases are a match to TRBD1. The V and J ends lost 6 bases and 7 bases, in that order; junction bases with no gene match: 11. In germline, CDR1 is KGHSH, CDR2 LQKENI. The CDR3 covers 15 residues. CDR3 amino acids: CASSSTGPASEKLFF. The CDR3 bases are TGTGCCAGCTCGTCGACAGGGCCGGCGAGTGAAAAACTGTTTTTT.

The CDR3 here is CASSFEDTREYEQYF. The CDR3 DNA reads as TGTGCCAGCAGCTTTGAGGACACGAGGGAGTACGAGCAGTACTTC. This chain links TRBV5-5 with TRBJ2-7, with D perhaps assigned TRBD1 or TRBD2 (5 bases each). The V end lost 2 bases, the J end lost 4 bases, and 16 bases lay between the germline ends. In germline, CDR1 is SGHKS, CDR2 YYEKEE (reference sequence). This CDR3 is 15 amino acids long.